This T cell receptor beta chain was identified in a study of regulatory T cells in long-lasting Graves disease. CDR1 and CDR2 from the germline V gene are SGHRS and YFSETQ. Trimming pared 1 base from V and 4 bases from J, leaving 14 bases between. CDR3 length equals 15 residues. This clonotype was recorded many times. Antigen: not known. The study, taken as a whole, reports: The study found persistent patients shared more public clonotypes (2,741) than new patients (over 850).

As for time point: persistent/refractory GD, antithyroid drugs over 5 years with positive TRAb. PBMCs provided the RNA from which the TCR library was made. An endocrinology department in Xi'an, China, supplied the patients. Relying on iRepertoire HTBI primers and Arm-PCR of CDR3 regions, the team built TCR beta libraries. From the multiplex PCR reads, TCRdb called clonotypes with MiXCR, one entry per CDR3 protein. The repertoire holds roughly 400,000 distinct CDR3 sequences, roughly 20% seen once, with 20% in the top ten. Sample: peripheral blood mononuclear cells (PBMCs), taken when the disease was refractory, from a patient treated with antithyroid drugs. This rearrangement joins TRBV5-1 to TRBJ2-5, with D uncertain. This TCR came from a female donor with Graves disease. CDR3 DNA sequence: TGCGCCAGCAGCTTGTGGTCGGGCCATGCAGAGACCCAGTACTTC. Encoded protein: CASSLWSGHAETQYF.